These 21 T cell receptor beta chains originate from one sample sequenced in a study of response to subunit inactivated influenza vaccine. TCRdb processed the RT-PCR reads anew with MiXCR; each CDR3 protein has one entry. This sample carries about 310,000 distinct CDR3 sequences, approximately 21% of them seen once, and the ten largest clones take 10% to 13%. This sample comprised PBMCs from blood, obtained 21 months after vaccination. Source of these receptors: a man aged 50 to 69 who received an inactivated influenza vaccine.

This clonotype was seen many times. The gene calls are TRBV9 and TRBJ1-1, with TRBD1 identical over 9 bases. Germline V gene data show CDR1 as SGDLS and CDR2 as YYNGEE. The CDR3 has 14 amino acids. The J segment lost 5 bases and the V segment lost 0 bases, leaving 2 bases of the junction unmatched. The CDR3 sequence is CASSVGTGVTEAFF. The CDR3 coding sequence is TGTGCCAGCAGCGTAGGGACAGGGGTAACTGAAGCTTTCTTT.

The chain uses TRBV20-1 and TRBJ1-5; 10 positions agree with TRBD1. The CDR3 loop spans 13 amino acids. V dropped 3 bases and J dropped 7; count of bases not matched to a gene: 3. In germline, CDR1 is DFQATT, CDR2 SNEGSKA (reference sequence). CDR3 coding DNA: TGCAGTGCTAGCGGGACAGGGGTGCAGCCCCAGCATTTT. Translated, it gives CSASGTGVQPQHF.

This clonotype was picked up a small number of times. V gene TRBV29-1 combines with J gene TRBJ1-2; 7 bases align to TRBD1. CDR1 and CDR2 (germline): SQVTM, ANQGSEA. Trimming removed 7 bases from V and 5 bases from J; junction bases left unmatched: 7. The CDR3 extends over 12 amino acids. The CDR3: CSAGGTYYGYTF. The CDR3 DNA is TGCAGCGCAGGGGGTACTTATTATGGCTACACCTTC.

This clonotype was counted many times. The chain is built from TRBV12-3 or TRBV12-4 and TRBJ1-2; D remains ambiguous. V was pared by 2 bases and J by 8 bases, with 9 bases between. The CDR3 covers 12 residues. The CDR3 nucleotides are TGTGCCAGCAGTTTAAGCACGAGCGGCTACACCTTC. Encoded protein: CASSLSTSGYTF.

CDR3 residues: CASSPNNGQGISGNTIYF. CDR3 coding DNA: TGCGCCAGCAGCCCAAACAACGGACAGGGTATATCCGGAAACACCATATATTTT. The genes are TRBV5-1 and TRBJ1-3; TRBD1 matches 8 bases. The J segment lost 4 bases and the V segment lost 4 bases, leaving 16 bases of the junction unmatched. Germline loops: CDR1 SGHRS, CDR2 YFSETQ. The CDR3 extends over 18 amino acids. Full variable domain (outside the CDR3, taken from reference TRBV5-1 and TRBJ1-3): KAGVTQTPRYLIKTRGQQVTLSCSPISGHRSVSWYQQTPGQGLQFLFEYFSETQRNKGNFPGRFSGRQFSNSRSEMNVSTLELGDSALYLCASSPNNGQGISGNTIYFGEGSWLTVV.

The CDR3 region has the DNA TGTGCCAGCAGTTACTCATTCCGAACGGGACAGGGGAACACTGAAGCTTTCTTT. As protein: CASSYSFRTGQGNTEAFF. V gene TRBV6-2 or TRBV6-3 combines with J gene TRBJ1-1; 9 bases agree with TRBD1. V trimming: 0 bases; J trimming: 1 base; junction bases outside the gene matches: 9. This CDR3 has 18 residues. CDR1 is MNHEY and CDR2 is SVGEGT in the germline V gene.

This clonotype was counted a few times. The chain combines TRBV6-1 with TRBJ1-1, with D unclear. With 6 bases removed from V and 11 bases from J, the gap between germline ends came to 16 bases. This CDR3 has 12 residues. CDR1 and CDR2 (germline): MNHNS, SASEGT. The CDR3 DNA is TGTGCCAGCAGGAAGGAGGACTTACAGGCTTTCTTT. Its protein is CASRKEDLQAFF.

This chain links TRBV27 with TRBJ2-7, with 7 bases fitting TRBD1. V lost 6 bases, J lost 3 bases, and 11 bases stayed unmatched. Germline CDR1 reads MNHEY; CDR2 reads SMNVEV (reference sequence). This CDR3 comprises 15 residues. The CDR3 coding sequence is TGTGCCAGCAGCCCAACCGGGACAGCAAACTACGAGCAGTACTTC. Protein: CASSPTGTANYEQYF.

The gene calls are TRBV7-9 and TRBJ2-7; 13 bases match TRBD2. Germline trimming cut 5 bases from V and 7 bases from J; bases unmatched to any gene: 8. The germline V gene encodes CDR1 SEHNR and CDR2 FQNEAQ (reference sequence). The CDR3 is 15 amino acids. DNA for the CDR3: TGTGCCAGCAGCCCCCGACTAGCGGGAGGCAAGGAGCAGTACTTC. Residues: CASSPRLAGGKEQYF.

There are a few counts of this clonotype. The chain is built from TRBV7-3 and TRBJ2-7; 16 bases map to TRBD2. J gave up 1 base and V 1 base, and 13 bases lay outside the gene matches. CDR1 and CDR2 from the germline V gene are SGHTA and FQGTGA. This CDR3 comprises 21 residues. The CDR3 reads CASSLRGVGTSGRASSYEQYF. CDR3 DNA: TGTGCCAGCAGCTTAAGAGGAGTGGGGACTAGCGGGAGGGCAAGTTCCTACGAGCAGTACTTC.

This clonotype turned up a few times. V gene TRBV19 combines with J gene TRBJ1-5, with 9 nucleotides matching TRBD1. V shed 5 bases, J shed 4 bases, and the junction held 6 bases outside the gene matches. There are 15 residues in the CDR3. Germline loops: CDR1 LNHDA, CDR2 SQIVND (reference sequence). CDR3 region: CASSLGTGRNQPQHF. The DNA for the CDR3 is TGTGCCAGTAGTCTAGGGACAGGGCGGAATCAGCCCCAGCATTTT.

A few counts support this clonotype. The chain is built from TRBV19 and TRBJ1-2; the D is unclear. The ends were cut back, 5 bases at V and 7 bases at J, with 11 bases in the middle. The germline gives CDR1 LNHDA, CDR2 SQIVND (reference sequence). CDR3 size: 12 residues. Written as DNA, the CDR3 is TGTGCCAGTAGTGTAATGGAGTCTGGCTACACCTTC. It is translated as CASSVMESGYTF.

This clonotype was counted a few times. The V gene is TRBV30, the J gene TRBJ2-7; the D is unclear. This CDR3 is 13 amino acids long. Germline V lookup: CDR1 GTSNPN, CDR2 SVGIG (reference sequence). Trimming left V 4 bases short and J 5 bases short, with 15 bases between. CDR3 amino acids: CAWNSELVNEQYF. CDR3 in DNA: TGTGCCTGGAATAGTGAGCTAGTGAACGAGCAGTACTTC. The whole variable domain, filled in from reference TRBV30 and TRBJ2-7, reads SQTIHQWPATLVQPVGSPLSLECTVEGTSNPNLYWYRQAAGRGLQLLFYSVGIGQISSEVPQNLSASRPQDRQFILSSKKLLLSDSGFYLCAWNSELVNEQYFGPGTRLTVT.

This clonotype was detected a few times. V gene TRBV10-3 combines with J gene TRBJ1-3; D possibly corresponds to TRBD1 (5 bases). The CDR3 sequence is 14 residues long. Trimming took 3 bases from V and 3 from J, leaving 9 bases between them. Germline V lookup: CDR1 ENHRY, CDR2 SYGVKD. CDR3 region: CAISESGDGNTIYF. The CDR3 bases are TGTGCCATCAGTGAATCGGGGGATGGAAACACCATATATTTT.

The chain couples TRBV2 to TRBJ1-1; TRBD1 matches 12 bases. Germline CDR1 SNHLY, CDR2 FYNNEI. The trim removed 3 bases at V and 4 bases at J, leaving 3 bases unmatched. The CDR3 consists of 15 residues. CDR3 nucleotide sequence: TGTGCCAGCAGTGATGGGACAGGGGGCAGCACTGAAGCTTTCTTT. It specifies CASSDGTGGSTEAFF.

This clonotype has just a few counts. V gene TRBV7-3 combines with J gene TRBJ1-1; possible D gene TRBD1, 5 bases. Trimming took off 1 base at V and 1 base at J, with 10 bases between the two ends. The CDR3 totals 15 residues. CDR1 SGHTA and CDR2 FQGTGA come from the germline V gene. CDR3: CASSLRKGENTEAFF. The CDR3 DNA reads as TGTGCCAGCAGCTTAAGGAAAGGGGAGAACACTGAAGCTTTCTTT.

The chain is built from TRBV15 and TRBJ1-6; D is uncertain. CDR1 LNHNV and CDR2 YYDKDF come from the germline V gene (reference sequence). V lost 0 bases and J lost 10, with 7 bases in between. The CDR3 spans 13 residues. The DNA for the CDR3 is TGTGCCACCAGCAGAGAGGGTGGCTCACCCCTCCACTTT. It encodes CATSREGGSPLHF.

CDR3 protein: CASNRIRADTQYF. The CDR3 DNA sequence: TGTGCCAGCAACCGAATCCGGGCAGATACGCAGTATTTT. This rearrangement joins TRBV2 to TRBJ2-3; D unclear. V lost 7 bases to trimming and J lost 4 bases, with 12 bases between them. The CDR3 is 13 residues long. In germline, CDR1 is SNHLY, CDR2 FYNNEI.

The sample holds a few counts of this clonotype. V usage is TRBV4-3 and J usage is TRBJ2-5; perhaps TRBD2 as D (7 bases). The CDR3 is made up of 14 amino acids. Germline V gene data show CDR1 as LGHNA and CDR2 as YSLEER. Trimming removed 1 base from V and 5 bases from J, with 11 bases in between. CDR3 loop: CASSQVRGGETQYF. CDR3 coding DNA: TGCGCCAGCAGCCAAGTCAGGGGAGGGGAGACCCAGTACTTC.

This clonotype appeared a few times. The gene calls are TRBV20-1 and TRBJ1-2; perhaps TRBD1 as D (5 bases). V shed 6 bases and J shed 1 base, with 12 bases lying between them. Germline CDR1 reads DFQATT; CDR2 reads SNEGSKA (reference sequence). This CDR3 comprises 13 residues. The CDR3 DNA is TGCAGTGCCCGGACATTGGTTAACTATGGCTACACCTTC. It codes for CSARTLVNYGYTF.

The J gene is TRBJ1-1, the V gene TRBV27; D possibly corresponds to TRBD1 (5 bases). The CDR3 runs 18 residues. Germline V lookup: CDR1 MNHEY, CDR2 SMNVEV (reference sequence). The V and J ends lost 5 bases and 1 base respectively, with 23 bases between them. CDR3 sequence reads: CASSPRTTVSVGNTEAFF. The CDR3 nucleotides are TGTGCCAGCAGTCCACGCACGACAGTCTCGGTAGGGAACACTGAAGCTTTCTTT.